The 26 T cell receptor beta chains below were found in one sample sequenced in a study of spatial heterogeneity in lung cancer. TCRdb used MiXCR to reprocess the 5' RACE reads, holding one entry per CDR3 protein. Of about 19,000 distinct CDR3 sequences detected, over 8% appear once; the ten largest clones hold about 38%. Time point defined: blood at routine non-recurrence follow-up after resection. This specimen was PBMCs, taken at follow-up. The receptors shown here come from a female donor with early-stage non-small cell lung cancer.

This clonotype was picked up many times. This chain connects TRBV5-1 to TRBJ2-7, with unresolved D. Deletions cut 0 bases from V and 2 bases from J, with 9 bases between. The CDR3 is 14 amino acids. Germline V gives CDR1 SGHRS, CDR2 YFSETQ. CDR3 protein: CASSLVVLPYEQYF. The DNA of the CDR3 is TGCGCCAGCAGCTTGGTCGTCCTACCCTACGAGCAGTACTTC.

At least ten counts were recorded for this clonotype. J is TRBJ2-2 and V is TRBV19; D unclear. Germline values: CDR1 LNHDA, CDR2 SQIVND (reference sequence). The CDR3 runs 15 residues. V lost 4 bases, J lost 4 bases, and 13 bases lay in between. The CDR3 DNA reads as TGTGCCAGTAGTACCCCCCGCACGGTCACCGGGGAGCTGTTTTTT. It yields the protein CASSTPRTVTGELFF.

This clonotype came up many times. The gene calls are TRBV5-1 and TRBJ2-3, with 7 bases that match TRBD2. The CDR3 covers 15 residues. The V gene end was trimmed by 8 bases and the J gene end by 4 bases; junction bases not matched to a gene: 13. Germline CDR1 reads SGHRS; CDR2 reads YFSETQ. CDR3 protein: CASDGGGPSADTQYF. The CDR3 DNA follows: TGCGCCAGTGATGGGGGAGGGCCTTCCGCAGATACGCAGTATTTT.

Turning to this clonotype: This may arise from a read error, as a much more abundant clone is one base away. The rearrangement links TRBV7-2 to TRBJ1-5; no reliable D call. CDR3 size: 15 residues. Germline V gives CDR1 SGHTA, CDR2 FQGNSA. The CDR3, as DNA: TGTGCCGGCAGCTTAGTAAGGTTGGGCAATCAGCCCCAGCATTTT. As protein: CAGSLVRLGNQPQHF.

This clonotype was detected only a few times. The chain employs TRBV7-2 and TRBJ2-5; TRBD1 agrees at 7 bases. V was pared by 5 bases and J by 1 base, with 7 bases of the junction left unmatched. Per the germline V gene, CDR1 is SGHTA and CDR2 is FQGNSA. This CDR3 comprises 15 residues. The DNA of the CDR3 is TGTGCCAGCAGCATTAGGGGGACAGTCCAAGAGACCCAGTACTTC. This sequence encodes CASSIRGTVQETQYF.

This clonotype was seen at least ten times. The chain couples TRBV27 to TRBJ1-2; 12 positions match TRBD1. Per the germline V gene, CDR1 is MNHEY and CDR2 is SMNVEV (reference sequence). The junction had 7 bases not matched to a gene; V was cut back by 5 bases and J by 3 bases. The CDR3 has 16 residues. Written as DNA, the CDR3 is TGTGCCAGCAGTCCCGGGACAGGGGGCGGGTACTATGGCTACACCTTC. Its protein product is CASSPGTGGGYYGYTF.

This clonotype came up many times. J is TRBJ2-1 and V is TRBV29-1, with 8 bases fitting TRBD2. Germline V lookup: CDR1 SQVTM, CDR2 ANQGSEA. The CDR3 runs 16 residues. V trimming: 6 bases; J trimming: 0 bases; junction bases outside the gene matches: 10. The CDR3 nucleotides are TGCAGCGTAAGAAGTAGCGGGGACTACTCCTACAATGAGCAGTTCTTC. It codes for CSVRSSGDYSYNEQFF.

This clonotype was found a few times. V and J are TRBV14 and TRBJ2-4; D is perhaps TRBD1 (6 bases). The CDR3 is 15 residues long. Trimming took 4 bases from V and 2 from J, leaving 12 bases between them. Germline-derived CDR1 and CDR2 are SGHDN and FVKESK. CDR3 nucleotides: TGTGCCAGCAGCCCGCAGGGGTCGACCAAAAACATTCAGTACTTC. Protein product: CASSPQGSTKNIQYF.

This clonotype occurred many times. The chain joins TRBV20-1 to TRBJ2-7, with a weak D call TRBD2 (6 bases). Trimming removed 3 bases from V and 3 bases from J, with 15 bases in between. The CDR3 spans 14 residues. Germline assignment: CDR1 DFQATT and CDR2 SNEGSKA (reference sequence). The CDR3 sequence: CSASAGSPHYEQYF. In DNA, the CDR3 is TGCAGTGCTAGCGCGGGATCCCCTCACTACGAGCAGTACTTC.

In this sample, this clonotype turned up a few times. The CDR3 region is CASSYSRVKADTQYF. In DNA form, the CDR3 reads TGTGCCAGCAGTTACTCACGAGTAAAGGCAGATACGCAGTATTTT. The chain uses TRBV6-5 and TRBJ2-3; D is ambiguous. Germline CDR1 MNHEY, CDR2 SVGAGI. Deletions cut 0 bases from V and 4 bases from J, with 11 bases between. The CDR3 runs 15 residues.

This clonotype was seen repeatedly, ten times or more. The gene calls are TRBV30 and TRBJ2-3, with a tentative D call TRBD1 (6 bases). The CDR3 is 15 residues long. Looked up from germline, CDR1 is GTSNPN and CDR2 is SVGIG (reference sequence). V lost 5 bases, J lost 0 bases, and 15 bases lay in between. The CDR3 spells CAWAPTGLSTDTQYF. The CDR3 bases are TGTGCCTGGGCCCCTACAGGGCTAAGCACAGATACGCAGTATTTT.

This clonotype came up many times. The V gene is TRBV12-3 or TRBV12-4, the J gene TRBJ2-7; 9 positions agree with TRBD1. V gave up 5 bases and J gave up 0 bases; unmatched junction bases: 5. This CDR3 is 15 amino acids long. The CDR3 bases are TGTGCCAGCAGTAGGGGACAGGGCGACTCCTACGAGCAGTACTTC. This encodes CASSRGQGDSYEQYF.

The table lists this clonotype with many counts. This chain joins TRBV12-3 or TRBV12-4 and TRBJ1-1, with a weak D call TRBD1 (6 bases). Trimming took off 6 bases at V and 0 bases at J, with 14 bases between the two ends. This CDR3 has 15 amino acids. The CDR3 protein is CASRRQGQLNTEAFF. DNA for the CDR3: TGTGCCAGCAGGCGTCAGGGGCAGTTGAACACTGAAGCTTTCTTT.

This clonotype occurred many times. The chain couples TRBV4-1 to TRBJ2-5, with 7 bases identical to TRBD2. Trimming removed 4 bases from V and 1 base from J; junction bases left unmatched: 6. The CDR3 loop spans 15 amino acids. Per the germline V gene, CDR1 is MGHRA and CDR2 is YSYEKL. The CDR3 coding sequence is TGCGCCAGCAGCCGTCCTAGCGGTACCCAAGAGACCCAGTACTTC. This codes for CASSRPSGTQETQYF.

This clonotype has a single count. CDR3 loop: CASSLAFSGAGEQFF. CDR3 nucleotide sequence: TGTGCCAGCAGCTTAGCGTTTTCAGGGGCGGGGGAGCAGTTCTTC. J is TRBJ2-1 and V is TRBV7-2; the D call may be TRBD1 or TRBD2 (6 bases each). The CDR3 extends over 15 amino acids. V lost 0 bases to trimming and J lost 10 bases, with 16 bases between them. Germline V lookup: CDR1 SGHTA, CDR2 FQGNSA.

The chain links TRBV7-8 to TRBJ2-3; no reliable D call. Trimming removed 5 bases from V and 2 bases from J, with 11 bases in between. The CDR3 is made up of 14 amino acids. Germline CDR1 is SGHVS and CDR2 is FQNEAQ. CDR3: CASSQRRVTDTQYF. The CDR3 region has the DNA TGTGCCAGCAGCCAACGACGGGTCACAGATACGCAGTATTTT.

This clonotype was observed a handful of times. The chain links TRBV28 to TRBJ1-5; no definite D call. The V end lost 3 bases, the J end lost 3 bases, and 12 bases lay between the germline ends. The CDR3 length is 15 residues. Germline V gene lookup returns CDR1 MDHEN and CDR2 SYDVKM. CDR3 protein: CASSLGGSNNQPQHF. CDR3 nucleotides: TGTGCCAGCAGTTTGGGCGGATCGAACAATCAGCCCCAGCATTTT.

In this sample, this clonotype turned up many times. The chain recombines TRBV7-9 with TRBJ1-2; D uncertain. V lost 5 bases, J lost 3 bases, and 16 bases lay in between. This CDR3 is built from 15 residues. The germline V gene encodes CDR1 SEHNR and CDR2 FQNEAQ (reference sequence). The CDR3 region has the DNA TGTGCCAGCAGCGGACCAGGACTTCCGGACTATGGCTACACCTTC. Translating it yields CASSGPGLPDYGYTF.

This clonotype was seen ten or more times. V and J are TRBV5-1 and TRBJ2-5; 11 bases are a match to TRBD1. Losses at the gene ends were 5 bases for V and 4 bases for J; bases not matched to a gene: 7. The CDR3 length is 15 residues. Germline V gene data show CDR1 as SGHRS and CDR2 as YFSETQ. CDR3 nucleotides: TGCGCCAGCAGAGGGGACAGGGGGTTCGGAGAGACCCAGTACTTC. Residues: CASRGDRGFGETQYF.

This clonotype was counted ten times or more. CDR3 sequence: CSVVKVLPFF. For the CDR3, the DNA is TGCAGCGTTGTGAAAGTCCTCCCCTTCTTC. The chain couples TRBV29-1 to TRBJ2-1, with D uncertain. Trimming pared 4 bases from V and 16 bases from J, leaving 14 bases between. Germline CDR1 and CDR2: SQVTM and ANQGSEA. The CDR3 runs to 10 residues.

This clonotype came up many times. The chain joins TRBV6-5 to TRBJ1-3; maybe TRBD1 (5 bases). The CDR3 covers 14 residues. Germline CDR1 MNHEY, CDR2 SVGAGI. V was cut by 4 bases and J by 5 bases, with 12 bases left in between. Here the CDR3 reads CASSLTVLRNTIYF. As DNA, the CDR3 is TGTGCCAGCAGTTTGACAGTCCTTAGAAACACCATATATTTT.

This clonotype was counted ten times or more. In nucleotides, the CDR3 is TGTGCCAGCAGCGCCCAGGACGGACGTTACAATGAGCAGTTCTTC. Translating it yields CASSAQDGRYNEQFF. J is TRBJ2-1 and V is TRBV7-9, with D unclear. The length of the CDR3 is 15 residues. Trimming removed 5 bases from V and 4 bases from J, with 15 bases in between. The germline V gene encodes CDR1 SEHNR and CDR2 FQNEAQ (reference sequence).

As for this clonotype: A much more abundant neighbour one base away suggests this may be a read error. As the CDR3 is not closed by the conserved phenylalanine or tryptophan, this likely results from a read error. This CDR3 is CASSLERQNEKLFI. The CDR3 DNA follows: TGCGCCAGCAGCTTGGAGCGACAGAACGAAAAACTGTTTATT. The chain combines TRBV5-1 with TRBJ1-4, with D possibly being TRBD1 (5 bases). This CDR3 contains 14 residues. Per the germline V gene, CDR1 is SGHRS and CDR2 is YFSETQ. The V and J ends lost 0 bases and 8 bases respectively, with 11 bases between them.

This clonotype was counted between two and nine times. The V and J genes are TRBV6-6 and TRBJ2-1; D may be TRBD1 (6 bases). Trimming left V 8 bases short and J 7 bases short, with 15 bases between. Per the germline V gene, CDR1 is MNHNY and CDR2 is SVGAGI (reference sequence). This CDR3 comprises 13 residues. CDR3: CASGQGRGNEQFF. CDR3 bases: TGTGCCAGCGGGCAGGGCAGGGGAAATGAGCAGTTCTTC.

This clonotype appeared many times. This rearrangement joins TRBV19 to TRBJ2-7; 11 nucleotides agree with TRBD2. Germline V gives CDR1 LNHDA, CDR2 SQIVND (reference sequence). V dropped 5 bases and J dropped 2; count of bases not matched to a gene: 5. The CDR3 is made up of 15 amino acids. The CDR3 coding sequence is TGTGCCAGTAGTGGACGACTAGCGGGGCCCTACGAGCAGTACTTC. The encoded protein is CASSGRLAGPYEQYF. The variable domain in full, completed from reference TRBV19 and TRBJ2-7, reads DGGITQSPKYLFRKEGQNVTLSCEQNLNHDAMYWYRQDPGQGLRLIYYSQIVNDFQKGDIAEGYSVSREKKESFPLTVTSAQKNPTAFYLCASSGRLAGPYEQYFGPGTRLTVT.

This clonotype turned up a few times. This rearrangement joins TRBV2 to TRBJ1-1; no clear D gene. V was trimmed by 6 bases and J by 1 base, leaving 9 bases between them. Germline V gene sequence: CDR1 SNHLY, CDR2 FYNNEI. CDR3 length: 13 amino acids. The CDR3 coding sequence is TGTGCCAGCAGGGGCGCGGAGAACACTGAAGCTTTCTTT. This gives the protein CASRGAENTEAFF. The whole variable domain, filled in from reference TRBV2 and TRBJ1-1, reads EPEVTQTPSHQVTQMGQEVILRCVPISNHLYFYWYRQILGQKVEFLVSFYNNEISEKSEIFDDQFSVERPDGSNFTLKIRSTKLEDSAMYFCASRGAENTEAFFGQGTRLTVV.